Shown below are 23 T cell receptor beta chains from a single sample sequenced in a study of T cell repertoires in cytomegalovirus infection (dated by TCRdb to about 2019). No antigen has been identified for these receptors. Per the publication, the treatment or condition label means: in vitro stimulation with specific CMV peptide epitopes to enrich CMV-specific T cells. The instrument given in TCRdb is Illumina HiSeq 1500. TCRdb ran its own pipeline on the public reads, namely fastp trimming at Q25 and MiXCR clone calling, and kept in-frame beta chains. Rows matching on CDR3 protein sequence are summarized as one entry with the most common DNA and genes. For this sample the table gives 450,000 to 650,000 distinct CDR3 sequences, of which just under 40% were detected only once. The top ten clones comprise 48% of the sample. Sequenced here: cultured PBMCs, sampled from culture after CMV antigen stimulation. These receptor sequences come from a human donor in good health (CMV status not recorded). Some clones in this sample may be carry-over from other donors' samples.

V and J are TRBV7-2 and TRBJ2-3; D remains ambiguous. Trimming removed 4 bases from V and 6 bases from J, with 14 bases in between. Germline CDR1 SGHTA, CDR2 FQGNSA. The CDR3 length is 14 residues. CDR3 sequence: CASSSDPKGDTQYF. CDR3 in DNA: TGTGCCAGCAGCTCGGACCCGAAAGGGGATACGCAGTATTTT.

The V gene is TRBV4-1, the J gene TRBJ2-5; the D is unclear. Germline V CDR1 and CDR2: MGHRA, YSYEKL. The CDR3 runs 15 residues. V lost 4 bases and J 5 bases, leaving 17 bases between the germline ends. CDR3 in amino acids: CASSPLGRPEETQYF. The CDR3 DNA reads TGCGCCAGCAGCCCTTTAGGAAGGCCGGAGGAGACCCAGTACTTC.

The chain links TRBV6-1 to TRBJ2-4; possible D gene TRBD2, 7 bases. V was pared by 6 bases and J by 3 bases, with 12 bases between. The CDR3 consists of 14 residues. Looked up from germline, CDR1 is MNHNS and CDR2 is SASEGT. Written as DNA, the CDR3 is TGTGCCAGCAGGGGGGGGCTAGTCAAAAACATTCAGTACTTC. Amino acid sequence: CASRGGLVKNIQYF.

The V call is TRBV4-1, the J call TRBJ1-2; no reliable D call. Germline loops: CDR1 MGHRA, CDR2 YSYEKL. The length of the CDR3 is 15 residues. V was shortened by 0 bases and J by 8 bases, with 16 bases between the two germline ends. The CDR3 spells CASSQDRRPKAGYTF. For the CDR3, the DNA is TGCGCCAGCAGCCAAGATCGGCGACCAAAGGCGGGCTACACCTTC.

The V call is TRBV27, the J call TRBJ1-1, with no clear D. The CDR3 contains 15 residues. Looked up from germline, CDR1 is MNHEY and CDR2 is SMNVEV (reference sequence). The germline V and J ends were trimmed by 4 bases and 3 bases, with 15 bases remaining between them. The CDR3 sequence is CASSSVEGRYTEAFF. CDR3 nucleotides: TGTGCCAGCAGTTCAGTGGAGGGTCGGTACACTGAAGCTTTCTTT.

The genes are TRBV6-6 and TRBJ2-1; D perhaps matches TRBD2 (6 bases). CDR3 length: 16 amino acids. V was cut by 6 bases and J by 2 bases, with 17 bases left in between. Per germline, CDR1 MNHNY and CDR2 SVGAGI (reference sequence). The CDR3 sequence is CASRNNIGSTYNEQFF. For the CDR3, the DNA is TGTGCCAGCAGAAACAACATCGGGAGCACCTACAATGAGCAGTTCTTC.

The rearrangement uses TRBV7-6 and TRBJ2-1, with 7 bases lining up with TRBD2. The CDR3 contains 13 residues. With 3 bases clipped from V and 9 bases from J, the junction kept 5 bases outside the gene matches. From germline, CDR1 is SGHVS and CDR2 FNYEAQ. The CDR3 bases are TGTGCCAGCAGCTTGGGTTGGGGGGGTGAGCAGTTCTTC. Protein sequence: CASSLGWGGEQFF.

The V call is TRBV7-6, the J call TRBJ2-7; D call uncertain. The V and J ends lost 4 bases and 0 bases respectively, with 16 bases between them. Germline V gives CDR1 SGHVS, CDR2 FNYEAQ. This CDR3 has 16 amino acids. The CDR3 region is CASSSSLRRSSYEQYF. In DNA, the CDR3 is TGTGCCAGCAGCTCCAGTCTTCGACGGAGCTCCTACGAGCAGTACTTC.

This chain links TRBV7-2 with TRBJ1-6; TRBD1 aligns across 9 bases. Germline assignment: CDR1 SGHTA and CDR2 FQGNSA. CDR3 length: 13 residues. The J segment lost 10 bases and the V segment lost 5 bases, leaving 3 bases of the junction unmatched. CDR3 nucleotide sequence: TGTGCCAGCAGCCCACAGGGGGCGTCACCCCTCCACTTT. Its translation is CASSPQGASPLHF.

A few counts support this clonotype. The CDR3 sequence is CASRLKETTDTQYF. Written as DNA, the CDR3 is TGTGCCAGCAGATTAAAAGAGACTACAGATACGCAGTATTTT. This chain joins TRBV7-8 and TRBJ2-3; D unclear. In germline, CDR1 is SGHVS, CDR2 FQNEAQ. CDR3 size: 14 residues. The germline V and J ends were trimmed by 6 bases and 3 bases, with 13 bases remaining between them.

The chain employs TRBV15 and TRBJ2-6; D gene ambiguous. The germline V and J ends were trimmed by 6 bases and 4 bases, with 4 bases remaining between them. Germline assignment: CDR1 LNHNV and CDR2 YYDKDF (reference sequence). There are 12 residues in the CDR3. CDR3 bases: TGTGCCACCAGTCCAGGGGCCAACGTCCTGACTTTC. This codes for CATSPGANVLTF.

V usage is TRBV14 and J usage is TRBJ2-1; D not resolved. Trimming left V 4 bases short and J 3 bases short, with 22 bases between. This CDR3 has 18 amino acids. Germline CDR1 reads SGHDN; CDR2 reads FVKESK. CDR3 residues: CASSPSRELAGIYNEQFF. The CDR3 region has the DNA TGTGCCAGCAGCCCTTCAAGGGAACTGGCTGGGATCTACAATGAGCAGTTCTTC.

In its sample, this clonotype was seen a few times. The V gene is TRBV7-2, the J gene TRBJ2-5; tentatively, D is TRBD2 (6 bases). Germline CDR1 reads SGHTA; CDR2 reads FQGNSA. The CDR3 runs 15 residues. Trimming removed 5 bases at V and 2 bases at J, with 15 bases between. The DNA for the CDR3 is TGTGCCAGCAGCCCGAAAGGTAGCGGACAAGAGACCCAGTACTTC. The encoded protein is CASSPKGSGQETQYF.

This clonotype was found many times. The chain is built from TRBV7-2 and TRBJ2-3; 7 nucleotides match TRBD1. The V gene end was trimmed by 4 bases and the J gene end by 1 base; junction bases not matched to a gene: 5. CDR1 is SGHTA and CDR2 is FQGNSA in the germline V gene. The CDR3 runs 15 residues. The CDR3 spells CASSSTGTGTDTQYF. In nucleotides, the CDR3 is TGTGCCAGCAGCTCAACCGGGACAGGCACAGATACGCAGTATTTT.

This clonotype was seen only once. Its ends do not fully match the called genes, so a read error is possible. This chain joins TRBV12-3 or TRBV12-4 and TRBJ1-2; TRBD1 aligns across 8 bases. The CDR3 loop spans 16 amino acids. CDR3 region: CASSFGQGYSVYGYTF. DNA of the CDR3: TGTGCCAGCAGTTTCGGACAGGGATATTCGGTGTATGGCTACACCTTT.

In this sample, this clonotype turned up a few times. This chain uses TRBV7-2 with TRBJ2-3; D is unresolved. Trimming stripped 5 bases from V and 6 bases from J, with 12 bases between. This CDR3 has 13 amino acids. Germline-derived CDR1 and CDR2 are SGHTA and FQGNSA. CDR3 amino acids: CASSPRPRDTQYF. The CDR3 nucleotides are TGTGCCAGCAGCCCTAGACCCAGGGATACGCAGTATTTT. Based on the CDR3 plus reference TRBV7-2 and TRBJ2-3, the full variable domain is GAGVSQSPSNKVTEKGKDVELRCDPISGHTALYWYRQSLGQGLEFLIYFQGNSAPDKSGLPSDRFSAERTGGSVSTLTIQRTQQEDSAVYLCASSPRPRDTQYFGPGTRLTVL.

The chain employs TRBV7-2 and TRBJ2-3; D not certain. V lost 3 bases and J lost 0, with 10 bases in between. CDR1 is SGHTA, CDR2 FQGNSA, per germline. This CDR3 is built from 15 residues. The CDR3 spells CASSFDGFSTDTQYF. DNA of the CDR3: TGTGCCAGCAGCTTTGACGGGTTTAGCACAGATACGCAGTATTTT.

A few counts support this clonotype. The chain uses TRBV20-1 and TRBJ2-5; 9 bases match TRBD1. The germline V gene has CDR1 DFQATT and CDR2 SNEGSKA (reference sequence). Trimming cost V 4 bases and J 1 base; bases outside gene matches: 4. This CDR3 region has 14 residues. CDR3 in DNA: TGCAGTGCTAAGGACAGGGGCACCCAAGAGACCCAGTACTTC. It yields the protein CSAKDRGTQETQYF.

The V gene is TRBV20-1, the J gene TRBJ2-7, with a weak D call TRBD1 (6 bases). Germline V CDR1 and CDR2: DFQATT, SNEGSKA (reference sequence). This CDR3 is built from 12 residues. V was shortened by 5 bases and J by 0 bases, with 8 bases between the two germline ends. The CDR3, as DNA: TGCAGTGCTCAGGGGACCTCCTACGAGCAGTACTTC. Protein product: CSAQGTSYEQYF.

This clonotype appeared once. The chain uses TRBV29-1 and TRBJ1-1; possible D gene TRBD1, 5 bases. Germline values: CDR1 SQVTM, CDR2 ANQGSEA. There are 12 residues in the CDR3. V was trimmed by 6 bases and J by 6 bases, leaving 14 bases between them. In nucleotides, the CDR3 is TGCAGCGTGGGGGAGCGGGGCGCTGAAGCTTTCTTT. It yields the protein CSVGERGAEAFF.

This rearrangement joins TRBV28 to TRBJ2-5; no clear D. Trimming left V 3 bases short and J 7 bases short, with 6 bases between. Germline V gene sequence: CDR1 MDHEN, CDR2 SYDVKM. The CDR3 is made up of 11 amino acids. For the CDR3, the DNA is TGTGCCAGCAGTTTCGGGTGGACCCAGTACTTC. Translating gives CASSFGWTQYF.

This clonotype appeared many times. This chain links TRBV7-2 with TRBJ1-1; TRBD1 matches 8 bases. Germline V gives CDR1 SGHTA, CDR2 FQGNSA. Unmatched junction bases numbered 7, after V lost 4 bases and J lost 3 bases. The CDR3 covers 15 residues. This CDR3 is CASSWSGTGHTEAFF. The CDR3 coding sequence is TGTGCCAGCAGCTGGTCCGGGACAGGCCACACTGAAGCTTTCTTT.

This chain connects TRBV28 to TRBJ1-6; 9 bases line up with TRBD1. The CDR3 is 16 amino acids. Losses at the gene ends were 10 bases for V and 6 bases for J; bases not matched to a gene: 13. Per the germline V gene, CDR1 is MDHEN and CDR2 is SYDVKM. In DNA, the CDR3 is TGTGCCACTACAACACCGGGACAGGGCGTTAATTCACCCCTCCACTTT. This translates into CATTTPGQGVNSPLHF.